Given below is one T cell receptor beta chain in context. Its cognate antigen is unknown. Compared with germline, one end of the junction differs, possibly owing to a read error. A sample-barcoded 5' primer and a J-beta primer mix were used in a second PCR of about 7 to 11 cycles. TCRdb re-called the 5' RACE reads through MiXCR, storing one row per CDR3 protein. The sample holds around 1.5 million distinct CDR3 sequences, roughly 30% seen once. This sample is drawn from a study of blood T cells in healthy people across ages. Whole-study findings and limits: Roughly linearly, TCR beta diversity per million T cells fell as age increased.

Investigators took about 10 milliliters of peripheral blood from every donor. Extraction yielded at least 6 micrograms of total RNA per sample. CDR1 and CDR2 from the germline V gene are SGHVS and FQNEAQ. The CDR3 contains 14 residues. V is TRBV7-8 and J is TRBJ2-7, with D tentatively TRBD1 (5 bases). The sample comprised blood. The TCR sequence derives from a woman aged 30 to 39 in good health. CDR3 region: CAGSLQGAVYEQYF. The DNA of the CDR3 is TGTGCCGGCAGCTTACAAGGGGCGGTATACGAGCAGTACTTC.